Below, 11 T cell receptor beta chains from the same sample are listed, as sequenced in a study of identical twins. TCRdb processed the 5' RACE reads anew with MiXCR; each CDR3 protein has one entry. This sample has hundreds of thousands of distinct CDR3 sequences, with over 8.5% found just once. The same sample was also studied in work on yellow fever vaccine responses in identical twins.

Sequencing was performed on PBMCs. Receptors were obtained from a woman aged 18-30 years in good health.

This clonotype was detected ten times or more. V is TRBV6-2 or TRBV6-3 and J is TRBJ2-1; unclear D gene. CDR1 is MNHEY and CDR2 is SVGEGT in the germline V gene. Deletions cut 4 bases from V and 3 bases from J, with 7 bases between. CDR3 size: 13 residues. For the CDR3, the DNA is TGTGCCAGCAGTTGGAGCATCTACAATGAGCAGTTCTTC. Amino acids: CASSWSIYNEQFF.

This clonotype has ten or more counts. The chain couples TRBV24-1 to TRBJ2-1; tentatively, D is TRBD1 (6 bases). CDR1 and CDR2 from the germline V gene are KGHDR and SFDVKD. V was trimmed by 4 bases and J by 0 bases, leaving 15 bases between them. The CDR3 extends over 17 amino acids. This chain's CDR3 is CATSDRNRATSYNEQFF. The CDR3 coding sequence is TGTGCCACCAGTGACCGGAACAGGGCCACCTCCTACAATGAGCAGTTCTTC.

This clonotype was seen many times. Germline and junction disagree at one end, which may indicate a read error. This rearrangement joins TRBV7-2 to TRBJ2-2; D not resolved. Looked up from germline, CDR1 is SGHTA and CDR2 is FQGNSA. This CDR3 region has 15 residues. The CDR3: CASSLEAENAGELFF. The CDR3 nucleotides are TGTGCCAGCAGCTTAGAGGCAGAGAACGCCGGGGAGCTGTTTTTT.

This clonotype was recorded at least ten times. This chain joins TRBV12-3 or TRBV12-4 and TRBJ1-5; D unresolved. The CDR3 has 14 amino acids. Trimming stripped 2 bases from V and 3 bases from J, with 8 bases between. The CDR3 bases are TGTGCCAGCAGTTTAAAACAGAACAATCAGCCCCAGCATTTT. Amino acid sequence: CASSLKQNNQPQHF.

This clonotype was observed a few times. This chain connects TRBV7-9 to TRBJ2-7; D remains ambiguous. The V and J ends lost 4 bases and 0 bases respectively, with 16 bases between them. Germline CDR1 SEHNR, CDR2 FQNEAQ (reference sequence). The CDR3 totals 16 residues. For the CDR3, the DNA is TGTGCCAGCAGCTCCAACCTCAATGAGCTCTCCTACGAGCAGTACTTC. Its protein product is CASSSNLNELSYEQYF.

J is TRBJ2-7 and V is TRBV7-2, with TRBD1 identical over 8 bases. The CDR3 loop spans 14 amino acids. Unmatched junction bases numbered 6, after V lost 6 bases and J lost 2 bases. The germline gives CDR1 SGHTA, CDR2 FQGNSA. DNA of the CDR3: TGTGCCAGCAGATTAAGGACAGGGACCTACGAGCAGTACTTC. Translated, it gives CASRLRTGTYEQYF.

This clonotype was counted a few times. The chain links TRBV29-1 to TRBJ2-4; D may be TRBD2 (6 bases). Germline assignment: CDR1 SQVTM and CDR2 ANQGSEA. This CDR3 is 14 amino acids long. V dropped 3 bases and J dropped 2 bases, with 11 bases sitting between them. In DNA, the CDR3 is TGCAGCGTTGAGATCGGGGGATCCAAAAACATTCAGTACTTC. Amino acids: CSVEIGGSKNIQYF.

This clonotype was counted only a few times. J is TRBJ1-4 and V is TRBV6-1; weak D call: TRBD1 (5 bases). V was shortened by 7 bases and J by 8 bases, with 17 bases between the two germline ends. Per the germline V gene, CDR1 is MNHNS and CDR2 is SASEGT. This CDR3 is built from 14 residues. The DNA of the CDR3 is TGTGCCAGCACCGAGACAGCCGGACTCGAAAAACTGTTTTTT. This translates into CASTETAGLEKLFF.

The genes are TRBV27 and TRBJ2-1; D possibly corresponds to TRBD2 (5 bases). Trimming removed 4 bases from V and 8 bases from J, with 27 bases in between. The CDR3 consists of 18 residues. Per germline, CDR1 MNHEY and CDR2 SMNVEV (reference sequence). In DNA, the CDR3 is TGTGCCAGCAGTTCCCTTATCTACCGAAGAGGAGGTACGCATGAGCAGTTCTTC. This gives the protein CASSSLIYRRGGTHEQFF.

This clonotype has ten or more counts. In DNA form, the CDR3 reads TGTGCCAGCGGACGGACCGCGAACACCGGGGAGCTGTTTTTT. Translating it yields CASGRTANTGELFF. This chain uses TRBV6-2 or TRBV6-3 with TRBJ2-2; D ambiguous. This CDR3 spans 14 amino acids. Per the germline V gene, CDR1 is MNHEY and CDR2 is SVGEGT. V lost 8 bases and J 0 bases, leaving 10 bases between the germline ends.

The rearrangement links TRBV7-2 to TRBJ2-1; TRBD2 agrees at 12 bases. The CDR3 extends over 18 amino acids. The germline V gene encodes CDR1 SGHTA and CDR2 FQGNSA. V lost 1 base, J lost 2 bases, and 6 bases stayed unmatched. The CDR3, as DNA: TGTGCCAGCAGCTTAGGGCCGGGACTAGCGGGCCCCTACAATGAGCAGTTCTTC. Encoded protein: CASSLGPGLAGPYNEQFF.